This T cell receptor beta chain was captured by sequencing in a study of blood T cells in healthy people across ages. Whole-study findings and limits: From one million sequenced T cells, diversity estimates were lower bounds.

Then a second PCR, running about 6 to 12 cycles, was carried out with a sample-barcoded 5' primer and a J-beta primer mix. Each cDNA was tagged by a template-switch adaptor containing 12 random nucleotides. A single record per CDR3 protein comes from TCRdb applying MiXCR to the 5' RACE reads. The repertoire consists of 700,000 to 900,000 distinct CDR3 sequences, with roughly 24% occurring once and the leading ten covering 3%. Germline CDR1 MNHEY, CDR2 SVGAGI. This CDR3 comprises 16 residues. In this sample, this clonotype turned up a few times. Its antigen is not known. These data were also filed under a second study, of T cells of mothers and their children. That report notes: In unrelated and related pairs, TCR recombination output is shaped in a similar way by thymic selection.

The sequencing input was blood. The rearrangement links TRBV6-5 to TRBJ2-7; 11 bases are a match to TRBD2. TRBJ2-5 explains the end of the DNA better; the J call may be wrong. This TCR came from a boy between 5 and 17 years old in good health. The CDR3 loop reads CASSYLAGGAQETQYF. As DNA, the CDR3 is TGTGCCAGCAGTTACTTAGCGGGGGGGGCACAGGAGACCCAGTACTTC.